These T cell receptor beta chains were read from a single sample in a study of regulatory T cells. Produced via immunoSEQ multiplex PCR; TCRdb's table is partial and in-frame only. The sample lists tens of thousands of clones, 70% to 90% seen once, with around 2.5% in the top ten. The sequencing input was conventional CD4+ T cells sorted from blood. These TCRs come from a young adult with CD3G deficiency. Both conserved end residues are part of each CDR3. A D gene is named only where the DNA matches it firmly. Rows may omit the clone size; those that give it use once, few, many or a size class.

D: NA
size: medium-sized
J: TRBJ2-2
V: TRBV5-1
DNA: TGCGCCAGCAGCCAATTGACCGGGGAGCTGTTTTTT
CDR3: CASSQLTGELFF

D: NA
size: NA
J: TRBJ1-6
V: TRBV6-6
DNA: TGTGCCAGCAGTTACAGGGAGAATTCACCCCTCCACTTT
CDR3: CASSYRENSPLHF

D: TRBD1
size: NA
J: TRBJ2-3
V: TRBV7-9
DNA: TGTGCCAGCAGCCGTAGGACAGGAAGGGGCTCAGATACGCAGTATTTT
CDR3: CASSRRTGRGSDTQYF

D: NA
size: NA
J: TRBJ2-7
V: TRBV11-2
DNA: TGTGCCAGCAGCCAAGACCTCATACCGTCCTACGAGCAGTACTTC
CDR3: CASSQDLIPSYEQYF

D: NA
size: once
J: TRBJ2-7
V: TRBV28
DNA: TGTGCCAGCAGTTTTGTAAGCGATTTCGGCGAGCAGTACTTC
CDR3: CASSFVSDFGEQYF

D: NA
size: NA
J: TRBJ2-7
V: TRBV6-1
DNA: TGTGCCAGCAGTGAAGTGGGCCCCTACGAGCAGTACTTC
CDR3: CASSEVGPYEQYF

D: NA
size: medium-sized
J: TRBJ1-1
V: TRBV19
DNA: TGTGCCAGTAGTGACCGCCGGGACAATGGTGAAGCTTTCTTT
CDR3: CASSDRRDNGEAFF

D: NA
size: NA
J: TRBJ2-1
V: TRBV14
DNA: TGTGCCAGCAGCCAAGATCTAACCCCTTTCTCCAATGAGCAGTTCTTC
CDR3: CASSQDLTPFSNEQFF

D: NA
size: NA
J: TRBJ1-1
V: TRBV11-3
DNA: TGTGCCAGCAGCCTGGACGTTTCGACTGAAGCTTTCTTT
CDR3: CASSLDVSTEAFF

D: NA
size: NA
J: TRBJ2-6
V: TRBV28
DNA: TGTGCCAGCAGTTTATCAGGGGCTGGGGCCAACGTCCTGACTTTC
CDR3: CASSLSGAGANVLTF

D: NA
size: NA
J: TRBJ2-5
V: TRBV18
DNA: TGTGCCAGCTCACCAAAGGGGGAGACCCAGTACTTC
CDR3: CASSPKGETQYF

D: NA
size: NA
J: TRBJ2-3
V: TRBV5-1
DNA: TGCGCCAGCAGACAGGACGTCCGACCAGATACGCAGTATTTT
CDR3: CASRQDVRPDTQYF

D: NA
size: NA
J: TRBJ2-2
V: TRBV19
DNA: TGTGCCAGTCGGCAGGCTACGAACACCGGGGAGCTGTTTTTT
CDR3: CASRQATNTGELFF

D: TRBD1
size: NA
J: TRBJ2-7
V: TRBV6-1
DNA: TGTGCCAGCAGTGCAACGACAGGGACCTCCTACGAGCAGTACTTC
CDR3: CASSATTGTSYEQYF

D: TRBD1
size: NA
J: TRBJ2-7
V: TRBV13
DNA: TGTGCCAGCAGCAAACAGGGGTCCGAGCAGTACTTC
CDR3: CASSKQGSEQYF

D: TRBD1
size: NA
J: TRBJ1-2
V: TRBV6-5
DNA: TGTGCCAGCAGTTACTCATTACAGGGGGCGGGCGGCTACACCTTC
CDR3: CASSYSLQGAGGYTF

D: NA
size: NA
J: TRBJ2-1
V: TRBV5-1
DNA: TGCGCCAGCAGCTTGGCGTCTACAAATGAGCAGTTCTTC
CDR3: CASSLASTNEQFF

D: TRBD1
size: NA
J: TRBJ2-2
V: TRBV5-1
DNA: TGCGCCAGCAGCTTGGTGGCAGGGGGCCCCGGGGAGCTGTTTTTT
CDR3: CASSLVAGGPGELFF

D: NA
size: NA
J: TRBJ1-2
V: TRBV6-1
DNA: TGTGCCAGCACATTGCGTCCGACAGGACGATACGGCTACACCTTC
CDR3: CASTLRPTGRYGYTF

D: NA
size: NA
J: TRBJ2-3
V: TRBV28
DNA: TGTGCCAGCAGTTCCCCCCACACCGCACGCACAGATACGCAGTATTTT
CDR3: CASSSPHTARTDTQYF

D: TRBD2
size: NA
J: TRBJ2-2
V: TRBV7-2
DNA: TGTGCCAGCAGCCCGACACTAGCGGGAGCCGGGGAGCTGTTTTTT
CDR3: CASSPTLAGAGELFF

D: NA
size: NA
J: TRBJ1-2
V: TRBV10-3
DNA: TGTGCCATCAGTGAGAGAGGGTACGATGGCTACACCTTC
CDR3: CAISERGYDGYTF

D: NA
size: NA
J: TRBJ2-5
V: TRBV28
DNA: TGTGCCAGCAGTTTGGGGGGAGGTGTGGAGACCCAGTACTTC
CDR3: CASSLGGGVETQYF

D: NA
size: NA
J: TRBJ2-5
V: TRBV18
DNA: TGTGCCAGCTCACCCCACAACCAAGAGACCCAGTACTTC
CDR3: CASSPHNQETQYF

D: TRBD1
size: NA
J: TRBJ1-1
V: TRBV6-5
DNA: TGTGCCAGCAGTCGAACAGGGGGCACTGAAGCTTTCTTT
CDR3: CASSRTGGTEAFF

D: NA
size: NA
J: TRBJ2-6
V: TRBV18
DNA: TGTGCCAGCTCACCACTAAGCTCTGGGGCCAACGTCCTGACTTTC
CDR3: CASSPLSSGANVLTF